The sequence of this T cell receptor beta chain was determined in a study of beta chain features in type 1 diabetes. Expressed TCRB transcripts were sequenced, since all the RNA that had been isolated was reverse transcribed. Generated by immunoSEQ multiplex PCR, the TCRdb table keeps only in-frame clones and is missing some. Among hundreds of thousands of clones listed, approximately 28% were seen once. V was cut by 5 bases and J by 8 bases, with 13 bases left in between. The germline CDR1 and CDR2 sequences are SGHRS and YFSETQ. The CDR3 has 12 amino acids. The sequenced sample was naive CD4+ T cells from blood. The receptor comes from a young man in good health. This chain joins TRBV5-1 and TRBJ1-1; tentatively, D is TRBD1 (6 bases). The CDR3 nucleotides are TGCGCCAGCAGATATGACAGGCTAGAAGCTTTCTTT. This translates into CASRYDRLEAFF. The full variable domain, completed using reference TRBV5-1 and TRBJ1-1, is KAGVTQTPRYLIKTRGQQVTLSCSPISGHRSVSWYQQTPGQGLQFLFEYFSETQRNKGNFPGRFSGRQFSNSRSEMNVSTLELGDSALYLCASRYDRLEAFFGQGTRLTVV.